The 21 T cell receptor beta chains given below trace back to one sample, sequenced in a study of metastatic and nonmetastatic thyroid tumors. All patients were untreated before thyroid surgery. With MiXCR, TCRdb reprocessed the PCR reads. The data hold 30,000 to 40,000 clones, with roughly a sixth observed a single time. Sequenced sample: blood. Every receptor here comes from a male donor with papillary thyroid cancer or a benign thyroid nodule (not recorded which). Some clones in this sample may be carry-over from other donors' samples.

This clone is judged medium-sized. The V gene is TRBV6-1, the J gene TRBJ2-2, with a possible D match to TRBD2 (5 bases). The CDR3 extends over 14 amino acids. V was trimmed by 7 bases and J by 1 base, leaving 10 bases between them. CDR1 and CDR2 from the germline V gene are MNHNS and SASEGT. The CDR3 reads CASTPEENTGELFF. The CDR3 region has the DNA TGTGCCAGCACTCCGGAGGAGAACACCGGGGAGCTGTTTTTT.

The chain carries TRBV6-1 and TRBJ2-1; no definite D call. The CDR3 runs 16 residues. Germline V gives CDR1 MNHNS, CDR2 SASEGT. Trimming stripped 5 bases from V and 2 bases from J, with 16 bases between. CDR3: CASSTRLPQAYNEQFF. The DNA of the CDR3 is TGTGCCAGCAGTACGAGACTCCCTCAGGCCTACAATGAGCAGTTCTTC.

Of note for this clone: A junction boundary mismatches the germline segment, possibly from a read error. This chain uses TRBV10-2 with TRBJ1-2; 9 nucleotides align to TRBD1. Germline-derived CDR1 and CDR2 are WSHSY and SAAADI. This CDR3 is built from 14 residues. The CDR3 DNA follows: TGCGCCAGCAGTAACAGGGGGCCTAACTATGTCTACACCTTC. Protein sequence: CASSNRGPNYVYTF.

In its sample, this clone was seen many times. This chain uses TRBV29-1 with TRBJ2-5, with D possibly TRBD1 on 6 matching bases. CDR1 is SQVTM and CDR2 is ANQGSEA in the germline V gene. Trimming stripped 3 bases from V and 5 bases from J, with 13 bases between. The CDR3 spans 13 residues. The CDR3 spells CSVDNRAGETQYF. CDR3 DNA: TGCAGCGTTGACAACAGGGCTGGGGAGACCCAGTACTTC.

This clone was picked up a small number of times. The chain has TRBV6-5 and TRBJ1-1, with unresolved D. V was pared by 2 bases and J by 3 bases, with 4 bases between. This CDR3 has 12 residues. Germline CDR1 MNHEY, CDR2 SVGAGI. CDR3 sequence (DNA): TGTGCCAGCAGTTACGGTTACACTGAAGCTTTCTTT. Encoded protein: CASSYGYTEAFF.

This clone counts as medium-sized (0.01 to 0.1%). V is TRBV6-2 or TRBV6-3 and J is TRBJ1-1; D is perhaps TRBD1 (5 bases). This CDR3 has 14 residues. V shed 3 bases and J shed 3 bases, with 11 bases lying between them. Germline V CDR1 and CDR2: MNHEY, SVGEGT. In nucleotides, the CDR3 is TGTGCCAGCAGTTATAAAGGGGCGGACACTGAAGCTTTCTTT. Translated: CASSYKGADTEAFF.

The chain links TRBV20-1 to TRBJ1-6, with D possibly TRBD1 on 5 matching bases. This CDR3 is built from 15 residues. Trimming cost V 3 bases and J 10 bases, with 19 bases left between them. Germline V CDR1 and CDR2: DFQATT, SNEGSKA (reference sequence). The CDR3 reads CSARTLGTTRSPLHF. DNA for the CDR3: TGCAGTGCTAGGACTTTGGGGACTACTCGCTCACCCCTCCACTTT.

This clone was detected ten times or more. This chain links TRBV7-2 with TRBJ1-1, with D perhaps matching TRBD1 (6 bases). Germline CDR1 reads SGHTA; CDR2 reads FQGNSA. The CDR3 runs to 18 residues. The V gene lost 5 bases and the J gene lost 2 bases, with 24 bases spanning the gap. The CDR3 reads CASSPTPRGGGSNTEAFF. The CDR3 DNA reads TGTGCCAGCAGCCCGACCCCTCGGGGGGGGGGCTCTAACACTGAAGCTTTCTTT.

About this clone: Since the CDR3 does not end with the conserved phenylalanine or tryptophan, this likely comes from a read error. V is TRBV4-3 and J is TRBJ1-6; D gene unclear. The CDR3 spans 16 residues. Germline loops: CDR1 LGHNA, CDR2 YSLEER. Trimming left V 0 bases short and J 8 bases short, with 14 bases between. The CDR3 DNA sequence: TGCGCCAGCAGCCAAGACTTCAAGACCCCGCATTCACCCCTCCACCTT. This codes for CASSQDFKTPHSPLHL.

At least ten counts were recorded for this clone. This chain links TRBV7-9 with TRBJ2-5; 7 positions match TRBD1. The germline V gene has CDR1 SEHNR and CDR2 FQNEAQ (reference sequence). The CDR3 runs to 14 residues. J lost 2 bases, V lost 4 bases, and 4 bases had no gene match. The CDR3 loop is CASSSPGQQETQYF. The DNA of the CDR3 is TGTGCCAGCAGCTCACCGGGACAGCAAGAGACCCAGTACTTC.

This clone has just a few counts. This may be a read error: a much more frequent sequence differs by one nucleotide. The sample carries other DNA sequences with the same CDR3. The rearrangement links TRBV30 to TRBJ1-1, with unresolved D. The CDR3 length is 14 residues. CDR1 and CDR2 (germline): GTSNPN, SVGIG (reference sequence). CDR3 protein: CAWSVLSANTEAFF. Here the CDR3 DNA reads TGTGCCTGGAGTGTATTATCGGCGAACACCGAAGCTTTCTTT.

This clone has ten or more counts. The gene calls are TRBV28 and TRBJ2-5, with 8 bases lining up with TRBD1. V gave up 2 bases and J gave up 1 base; unmatched junction bases: 3. Per germline, CDR1 MDHEN and CDR2 SYDVKM. CDR3 length: 15 residues. Here the CDR3 DNA reads TGTGCCAGCAGTTTAACACAGGGGGGCCAAGAGACCCAGTACTTC. This sequence encodes CASSLTQGGQETQYF.

This clone was seen at least ten times. The V and J genes are TRBV6-1 and TRBJ2-2; 10 nucleotides agree with TRBD2. Germline V gene sequence: CDR1 MNHNS, CDR2 SASEGT. This CDR3 is 15 amino acids long. After removal of 7 bases from V and 7 bases from J, the junction contained 9 bases not matched to a gene. CDR3: CASKSSGGAGGELFF. As DNA, the CDR3 is TGTGCCAGCAAATCCAGCGGGGGGGCGGGCGGGGAGCTGTTTTTT.

At least ten counts were recorded for this clone. The chain links TRBV20-1 to TRBJ2-4; D may be TRBD1 (5 bases). With 2 bases removed from V and 5 bases from J, the gap between germline ends came to 7 bases. The CDR3 contains 12 residues. Germline CDR1 reads DFQATT; CDR2 reads SNEGSKA (reference sequence). The CDR3 bases are TGCAGTGCTAGACCCAGGGAAAACATTCAGTACTTC. Residues: CSARPRENIQYF.

The chain links TRBV19 to TRBJ2-2; the D gene is possibly TRBD2 (6 bases). The germline gives CDR1 LNHDA, CDR2 SQIVND (reference sequence). CDR3 length: 15 residues. Deletions cut 6 bases from V and 5 bases from J, with 16 bases between. CDR3 coding DNA: TGTGCCAGTAGCGAGCCGGGACTCTATACCGGGGAGCTGTTTTTT. Translating it yields CASSEPGLYTGELFF. The whole variable domain, remainder taken from reference TRBV19 and TRBJ2-2, is DGGITQSPKYLFRKEGQNVTLSCEQNLNHDAMYWYRQDPGQGLRLIYYSQIVNDFQKGDIAEGYSVSREKKESFPLTVTSAQKNPTAFYLCASSEPGLYTGELFFGEGSRLTVL.

This clone was observed many times. The gene calls are TRBV20-1 and TRBJ1-2; 10 bases align to TRBD1. The germline V gene encodes CDR1 DFQATT and CDR2 SNEGSKA (reference sequence). There are 13 residues in the CDR3. V was clipped by 5 bases and J by 6 bases; unmatched bases: 6. CDR3 DNA: TGCAGTGCTCCCAAGACAGGGGGCAATGGCTACACCTTC. This sequence encodes CSAPKTGGNGYTF.

The chain couples TRBV27 to TRBJ2-5, with D maybe TRBD1 (6 bases). The ends were cut back, 1 base at V and 4 bases at J, with 22 bases in the middle. CDR3 length equals 18 residues. Germline V CDR1 and CDR2: MNHEY, SMNVEV (reference sequence). CDR3 nucleotide sequence: TGTGCCAGCAGTTTATGGGTCATCAGGGGTGCAGGGATAGAGACCCAGTACTTC. It encodes CASSLWVIRGAGIETQYF.

This clone was counted at least ten times. The chain has TRBV30 and TRBJ2-2, with TRBD1 identical over 7 bases. There are 13 residues in the CDR3. The V gene's germline CDR1 is GTSNPN and CDR2 SVGIG (reference sequence). V lost 7 bases and J lost 2; bases outside the gene matches: 4. In nucleotides, the CDR3 is TGTGCCTTAGACAGGGAAAACACCGGGGAGCTGTTTTTT. Amino acids: CALDRENTGELFF.

The sample holds many counts of this clone. The rearrangement links TRBV11-2 to TRBJ1-1; D is uncertain. Germline values: CDR1 SGHAT, CDR2 FQNNGV. This CDR3 comprises 13 residues. V was clipped by 4 bases and J by 2 bases, with 8 bases between them. The DNA of the CDR3 is TGTGCCAGCAGCTCCAATTATAACACTGAAGCTTTCTTT. Translated, it gives CASSSNYNTEAFF.

This clone rates as medium-sized. This rearrangement joins TRBV6-4 to TRBJ1-6, with D unclear. Germline V lookup: CDR1 MRHNA, CDR2 SNTAGT. V gave up 10 bases and J gave up 7 bases, with 26 bases separating them. The CDR3 covers 17 residues. The DNA of the CDR3 is TGTGCCACCACAGCCGGGTCCGATACAGAAGACAATTCACCCCTCCACTTT. It yields the protein CATTAGSDTEDNSPLHF.

The CDR3 reads CASRDRDTSFKELFF. Written as DNA, the CDR3 is TGTGCCAGTAGGGACCGGGACACTTCTTTTAAGGAACTGTTTTTT. The rearrangement joins TRBV19 to TRBJ1-4; a possible D gene is TRBD1 (6 bases). The CDR3 is made up of 15 amino acids. V was cut by 6 bases and J by 12 bases, with 23 bases left in between. Germline V gene sequence: CDR1 LNHDA, CDR2 SQIVND (reference sequence).